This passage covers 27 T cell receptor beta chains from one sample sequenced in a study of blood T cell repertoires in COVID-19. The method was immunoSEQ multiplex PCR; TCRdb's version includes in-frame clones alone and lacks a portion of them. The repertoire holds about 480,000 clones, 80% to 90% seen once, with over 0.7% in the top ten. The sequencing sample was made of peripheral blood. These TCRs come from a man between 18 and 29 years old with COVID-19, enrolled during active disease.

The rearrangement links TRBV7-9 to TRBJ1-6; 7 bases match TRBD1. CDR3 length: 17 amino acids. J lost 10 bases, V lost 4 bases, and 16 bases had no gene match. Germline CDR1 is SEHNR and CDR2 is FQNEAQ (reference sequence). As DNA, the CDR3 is TGTGCCAGCAGCTCGGCTTCTGTGGGGACAGCAAGATCACCCCTCCACTTT. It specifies CASSSASVGTARSPLHF.

The CDR3 loop is CASSFGTGGGEQYF. The CDR3 nucleotides read TGTGCCAGCAGCTTTGGGACAGGGGGAGGCGAGCAGTACTTC. The chain recombines TRBV7-6 with TRBJ2-7; 11 positions agree with TRBD1. From germline, CDR1 is SGHVS and CDR2 FNYEAQ. V was pared by 3 bases and J by 6 bases, with 4 bases of the junction left unmatched. CDR3 length: 14 amino acids.

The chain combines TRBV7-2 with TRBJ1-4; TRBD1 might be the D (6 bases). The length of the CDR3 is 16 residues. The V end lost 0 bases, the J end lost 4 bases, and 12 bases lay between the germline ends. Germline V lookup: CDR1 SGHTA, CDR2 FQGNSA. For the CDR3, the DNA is TGTGCCAGCAGCTTAGCGCCGGGACACAATAATGAAAAACTGTTTTTT. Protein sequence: CASSLAPGHNNEKLFF.

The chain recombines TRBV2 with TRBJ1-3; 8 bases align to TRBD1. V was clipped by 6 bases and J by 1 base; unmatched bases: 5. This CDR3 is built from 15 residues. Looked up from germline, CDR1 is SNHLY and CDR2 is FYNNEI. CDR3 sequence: CASRPDRGSGNTIYF. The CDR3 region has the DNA TGTGCCAGCAGGCCAGACAGGGGATCTGGAAACACCATATATTTT.

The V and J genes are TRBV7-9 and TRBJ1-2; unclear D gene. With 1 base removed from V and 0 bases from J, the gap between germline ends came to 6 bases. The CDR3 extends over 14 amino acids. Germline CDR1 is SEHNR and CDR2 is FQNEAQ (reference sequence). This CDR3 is CASSLEDSNYGYTF. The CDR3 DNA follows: TGTGCCAGCAGCTTAGAGGACTCTAACTATGGCTACACCTTC.

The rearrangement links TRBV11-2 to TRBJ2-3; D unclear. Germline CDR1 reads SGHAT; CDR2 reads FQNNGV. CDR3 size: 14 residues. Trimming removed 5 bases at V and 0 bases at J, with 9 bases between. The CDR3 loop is CASSAVTSTDTQYF. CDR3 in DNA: TGTGCCAGCAGCGCCGTAACTAGCACAGATACGCAGTATTTT.

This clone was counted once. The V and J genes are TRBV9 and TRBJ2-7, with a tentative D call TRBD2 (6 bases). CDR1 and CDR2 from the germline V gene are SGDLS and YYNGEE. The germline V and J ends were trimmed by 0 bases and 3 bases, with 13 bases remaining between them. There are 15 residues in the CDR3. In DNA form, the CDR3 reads TGTGCCAGCAGCGTAGGGGCGGGATGGGACTACGAGCAGTACTTC. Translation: CASSVGAGWDYEQYF.

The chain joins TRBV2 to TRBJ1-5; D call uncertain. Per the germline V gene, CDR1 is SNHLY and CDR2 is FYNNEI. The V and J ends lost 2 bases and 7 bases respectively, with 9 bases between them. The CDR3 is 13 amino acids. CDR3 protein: CASSENGEQPQHF. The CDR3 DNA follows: TGTGCCAGCAGTGAAAACGGGGAACAGCCCCAGCATTTT.

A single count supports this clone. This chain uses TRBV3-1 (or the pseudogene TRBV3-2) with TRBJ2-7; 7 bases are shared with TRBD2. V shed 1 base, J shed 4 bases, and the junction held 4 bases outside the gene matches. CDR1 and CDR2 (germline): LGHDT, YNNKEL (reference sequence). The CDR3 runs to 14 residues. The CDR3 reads CASSQGGSRYEQYF. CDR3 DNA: TGTGCCAGCAGCCAAGGCGGGAGCAGATACGAGCAGTACTTC.

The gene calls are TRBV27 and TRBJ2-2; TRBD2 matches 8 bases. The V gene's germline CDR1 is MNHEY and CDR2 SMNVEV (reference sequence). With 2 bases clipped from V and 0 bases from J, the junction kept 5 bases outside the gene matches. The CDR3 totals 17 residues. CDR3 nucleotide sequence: TGTGCCAGCAGTTTAAGGTTGGGACTAGCGAACACCGGGGAGCTGTTTTTT. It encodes CASSLRLGLANTGELFF.

CDR3 region: CASSGRDRGVFEQYF. The CDR3 DNA reads as TGTGCCAGCAGCGGTAGGGACAGGGGGGTCTTCGAGCAGTACTTC. The chain uses TRBV7-8 and TRBJ2-7, with TRBD1 matching over 11 bases. CDR3 length: 15 amino acids. The germline gives CDR1 SGHVS, CDR2 FQNEAQ. Trimming cost V 5 bases and J 6 bases; bases outside gene matches: 9.

This CDR3 is CASTPRARSSYEQYF. The DNA of the CDR3 is TGTGCCAGCACCCCCAGGGCGAGGAGCTCCTACGAGCAGTACTTC. The chain links TRBV2 to TRBJ2-7; maybe TRBD1 (5 bases). In germline, CDR1 is SNHLY, CDR2 FYNNEI. The V and J ends lost 7 bases and 0 bases respectively, with 16 bases between them. The CDR3 runs 15 residues.

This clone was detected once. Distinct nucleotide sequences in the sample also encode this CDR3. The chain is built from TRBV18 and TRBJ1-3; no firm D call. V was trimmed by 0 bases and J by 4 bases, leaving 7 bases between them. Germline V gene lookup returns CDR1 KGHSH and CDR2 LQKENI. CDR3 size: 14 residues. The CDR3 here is CASSPPGRGNTIYF. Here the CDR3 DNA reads TGTGCCAGCTCACCACCGGGCAGGGGAAACACCATATATTTT.

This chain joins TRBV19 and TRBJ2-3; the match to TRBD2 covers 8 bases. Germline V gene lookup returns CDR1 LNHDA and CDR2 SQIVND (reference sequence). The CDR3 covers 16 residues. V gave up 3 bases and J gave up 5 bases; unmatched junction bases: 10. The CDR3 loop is CASSMPNSGGQDTQYF. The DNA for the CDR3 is TGTGCCAGTAGTATGCCGAACTCGGGGGGGCAAGATACGCAGTATTTT.

The CDR3 here is CASSFPLRGGETQYF. The CDR3 DNA sequence: TGTGCCAGCAGCTTCCCCCTGCGGGGTGGAGAGACCCAGTACTTC. The chain has TRBV11-2 and TRBJ2-5; D is perhaps TRBD2 (6 bases). Germline V gives CDR1 SGHAT, CDR2 FQNNGV. V was clipped by 3 bases and J by 4 bases, with 15 bases between them. This CDR3 is 15 amino acids long. The full variable domain, its missing parts supplied by reference TRBV11-2 and TRBJ2-5, is EAGVAQSPRYKIIEKRQSVAFWCNPISGHATLYWYQQILGQGPKLLIQFQNNGVVDDSQLPKDRFSAERLKGVDSTLKIQPAKLEDSAVYLCASSFPLRGGETQYFGPGTRLLVL.

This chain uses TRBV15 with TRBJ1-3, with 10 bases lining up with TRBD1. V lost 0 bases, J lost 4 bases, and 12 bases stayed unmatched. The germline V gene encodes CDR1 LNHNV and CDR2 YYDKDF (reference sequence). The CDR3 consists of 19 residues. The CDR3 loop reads CATSRDPSGTGVLGNTIYF. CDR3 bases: TGTGCCACCAGCAGAGATCCCTCCGGGACAGGGGTCCTGGGAAACACCATATATTTT. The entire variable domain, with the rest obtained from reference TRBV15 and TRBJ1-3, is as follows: DAMVIQNPRYQVTQFGKPVTLSCSQTLNHNVMYWYQQKSSQAPKLLFHYYDKDFNNEADTPDNFQSRRPNTSFCFLDIRSPGLGDTAMYLCATSRDPSGTGVLGNTIYFGEGSWLTVV.

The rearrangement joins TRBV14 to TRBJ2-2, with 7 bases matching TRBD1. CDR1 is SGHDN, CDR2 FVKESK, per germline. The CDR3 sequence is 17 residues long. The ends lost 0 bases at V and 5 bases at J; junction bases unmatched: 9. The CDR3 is CASSQDPTGFFTGELFF. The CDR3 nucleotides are TGTGCCAGCAGCCAAGACCCGACAGGGTTCTTTACCGGGGAGCTGTTTTTT.

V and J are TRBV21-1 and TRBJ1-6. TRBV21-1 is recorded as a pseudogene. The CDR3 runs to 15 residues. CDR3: CASSKVATYNSPLHF. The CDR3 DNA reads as TGTGCCAGCAGCAAAGTCGCAACTTATAATTCACCCCTCCACTTT.

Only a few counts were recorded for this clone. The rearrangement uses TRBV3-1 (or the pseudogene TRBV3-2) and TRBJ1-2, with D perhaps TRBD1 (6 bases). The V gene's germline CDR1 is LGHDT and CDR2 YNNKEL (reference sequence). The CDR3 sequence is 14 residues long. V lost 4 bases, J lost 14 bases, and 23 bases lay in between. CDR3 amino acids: CASSPLTGTTSTTF. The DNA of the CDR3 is TGTGCCAGCAGCCCCCTTACCGGGACAACCTCAACGACCTTC.

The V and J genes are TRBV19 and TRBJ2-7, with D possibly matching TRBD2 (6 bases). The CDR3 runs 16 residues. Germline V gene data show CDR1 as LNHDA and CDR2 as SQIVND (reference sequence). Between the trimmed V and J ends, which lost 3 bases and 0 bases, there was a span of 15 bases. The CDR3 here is CASSMAGTSSSYEQYF. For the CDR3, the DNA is TGTGCCAGTAGTATGGCCGGGACTTCGAGCTCCTACGAGCAGTACTTC.

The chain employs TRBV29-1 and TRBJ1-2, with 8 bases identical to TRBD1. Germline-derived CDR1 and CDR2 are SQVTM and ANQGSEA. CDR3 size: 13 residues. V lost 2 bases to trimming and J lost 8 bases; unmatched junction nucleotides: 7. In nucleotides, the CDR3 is TGCAGCGTTGAAATCGGACAGGGTGTCGGCTACACCTTC. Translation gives CSVEIGQGVGYTF.

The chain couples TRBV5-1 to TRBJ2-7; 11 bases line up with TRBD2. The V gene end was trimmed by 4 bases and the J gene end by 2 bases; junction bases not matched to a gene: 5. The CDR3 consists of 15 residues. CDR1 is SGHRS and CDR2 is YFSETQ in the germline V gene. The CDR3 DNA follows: TGCGCCAGCAGCCTACTAGCGGGGGCCACCTACGAGCAGTACTTC. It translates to CASSLLAGATYEQYF.

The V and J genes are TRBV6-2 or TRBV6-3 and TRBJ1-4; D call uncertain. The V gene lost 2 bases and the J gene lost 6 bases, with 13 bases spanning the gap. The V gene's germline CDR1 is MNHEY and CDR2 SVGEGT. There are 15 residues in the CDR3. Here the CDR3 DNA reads TGTGCCAGCAGTTACCGAGGTAGAGTCGATGAAAAACTGTTTTTT. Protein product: CASSYRGRVDEKLFF.

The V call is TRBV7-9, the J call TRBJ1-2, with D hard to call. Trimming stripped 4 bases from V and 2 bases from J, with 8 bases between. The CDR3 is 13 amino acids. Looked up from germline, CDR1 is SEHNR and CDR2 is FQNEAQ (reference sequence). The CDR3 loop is CASSSGMNYGYTF. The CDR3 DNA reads TGTGCCAGCAGCTCCGGGATGAACTATGGCTACACCTTC.

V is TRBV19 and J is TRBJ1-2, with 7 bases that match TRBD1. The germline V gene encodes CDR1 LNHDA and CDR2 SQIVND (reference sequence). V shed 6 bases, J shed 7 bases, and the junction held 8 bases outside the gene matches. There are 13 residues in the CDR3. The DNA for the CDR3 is TGTGCCAGTAGCCCGGACAGGAGCGGTGGCTACACCTTC. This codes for CASSPDRSGGYTF.

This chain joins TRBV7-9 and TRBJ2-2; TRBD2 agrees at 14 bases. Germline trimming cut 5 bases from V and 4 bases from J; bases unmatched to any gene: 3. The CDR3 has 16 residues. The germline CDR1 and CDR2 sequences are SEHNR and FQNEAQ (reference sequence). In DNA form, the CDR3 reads TGTGCCAGCAGCGTGGGACTAGCGGGGGTCACCGGGGAGCTGTTTTTT. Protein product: CASSVGLAGVTGELFF. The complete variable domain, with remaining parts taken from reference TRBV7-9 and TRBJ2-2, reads DTGVSQNPRHKITKRGQNVTFRCDPISEHNRLYWYRQTLGQGPEFLTYFQNEAQLEKSRLLSDRFSAERPKGSFSTLEIQRTEQGDSAMYLCASSVGLAGVTGELFFGEGSRLTVL.

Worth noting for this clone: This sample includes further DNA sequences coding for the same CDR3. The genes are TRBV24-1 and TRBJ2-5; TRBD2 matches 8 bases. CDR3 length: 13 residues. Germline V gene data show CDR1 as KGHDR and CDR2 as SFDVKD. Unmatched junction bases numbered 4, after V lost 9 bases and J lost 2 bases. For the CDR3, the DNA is TGTGCCACCTCGGGGGGGCCACAAGAGACCCAGTACTTC. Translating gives CATSGGPQETQYF.